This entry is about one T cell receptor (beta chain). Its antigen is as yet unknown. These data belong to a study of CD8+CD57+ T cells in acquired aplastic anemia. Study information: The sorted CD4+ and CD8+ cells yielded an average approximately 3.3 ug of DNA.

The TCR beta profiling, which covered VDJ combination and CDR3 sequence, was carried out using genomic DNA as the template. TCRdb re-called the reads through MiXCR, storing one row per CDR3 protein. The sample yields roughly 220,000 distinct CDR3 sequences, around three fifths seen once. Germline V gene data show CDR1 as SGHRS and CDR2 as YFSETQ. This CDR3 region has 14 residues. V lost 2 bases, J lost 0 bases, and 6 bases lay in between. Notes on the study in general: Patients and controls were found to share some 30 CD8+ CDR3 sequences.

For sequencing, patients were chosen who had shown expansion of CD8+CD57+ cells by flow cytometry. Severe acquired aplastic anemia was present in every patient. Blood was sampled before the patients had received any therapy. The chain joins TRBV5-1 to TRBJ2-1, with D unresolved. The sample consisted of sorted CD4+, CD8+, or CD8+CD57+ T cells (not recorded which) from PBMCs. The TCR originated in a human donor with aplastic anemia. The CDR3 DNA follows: TGCGCCAGCAGCTTAAGCAGCTCCTACAATGAGCAGTTCTTC. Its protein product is CASSLSSSYNEQFF.